One and the same sample provided the 17 T cell receptor beta chains below, sequenced in a study of Ad26.COV2.S vaccination and SARS-CoV-2 variants. Treatment given: 15 to 20 received Ad26.COV2.S at low or high dose, single or two shots; roughly 5 received placebo; per-sample allocation not given. Sampling occurred on day 63 after the first vaccine or placebo injection. Generated by immunoSEQ multiplex PCR, the TCRdb table keeps only in-frame clones and is missing some. The sample yields roughly 400,000 clones, 80% to 95% seen once. The material sequenced was peripheral blood, taken in a trial of Ad26.COV2.S vaccine versus placebo. These receptors were taken from a person between 18 and 59 years old who received the Ad26.COV2.S COVID-19 vaccine or a placebo.

The gene calls are TRBV2 and TRBJ2-1, with 11 bases fitting TRBD1. The CDR3 runs 16 residues. The germline V gene has CDR1 SNHLY and CDR2 FYNNEI. The V and J ends lost 5 bases and 9 bases, in that order; junction bases with no gene match: 12. DNA for the CDR3: TGTGCCAGCAGTCAATATGGGACAGGGGGACTCACTGAGCAGTTCTTC. Amino acids: CASSQYGTGGLTEQFF.

This chain links TRBV5-6 with TRBJ1-1; 8 bases line up with TRBD1. Germline values: CDR1 SGHDT, CDR2 YYEEEE. This CDR3 contains 14 residues. The ends lost 3 bases at V and 5 bases at J; junction bases unmatched: 6. DNA for the CDR3: TGTGCCAGCAGCTCCAGGGGGCCGTGGACTGAAGCTTTCTTT. Its protein is CASSSRGPWTEAFF.

The chain links TRBV6-2 or TRBV6-3 to TRBJ2-2; D unresolved. Germline V gives CDR1 MNHEY, CDR2 SVGEGT. This CDR3 region has 19 residues. V shed 2 bases and J shed 0 bases, with 19 bases lying between them. CDR3 nucleotide sequence: TGTGCCAGCAGTTACGACCGTTATCTCCTCCACCCGAACACCGGGGAGCTGTTTTTT. This sequence encodes CASSYDRYLLHPNTGELFF.

This clone has a handful of counts. The chain combines TRBV4-1 with TRBJ1-1, with TRBD1 identical over 11 bases. The CDR3 has 14 amino acids. Germline CDR1 MGHRA, CDR2 YSYEKL. The ends lost 4 bases at V and 4 bases at J; junction bases unmatched: 2. CDR3 sequence: CASSRDRGSTEAFF. The DNA of the CDR3 is TGCGCCAGCAGCCGGGACAGGGGGAGCACTGAAGCTTTCTTT.

This rearrangement joins TRBV9 to TRBJ2-7; D remains unclear. Trimming pared 4 bases from V and 0 bases from J, leaving 11 bases between. Germline CDR1 reads SGDLS; CDR2 reads YYNGEE. This CDR3 region has 14 residues. CDR3 loop: CASSSQTASYEQYF. As DNA, the CDR3 is TGTGCCAGCAGCTCCCAGACCGCCTCCTACGAGCAGTACTTC.

The J gene is TRBJ2-7, the V gene TRBV7-2; TRBD2 is a possible D gene (5 bases). The germline V gene has CDR1 SGHTA and CDR2 FQGNSA. CDR3 size: 14 residues. V lost 1 base to trimming and J lost 2 bases, with 9 bases between them. Written as DNA, the CDR3 is TGTGCCAGCAGCTTAGGACTATTTCCCTACGAGCAGTACTTC. Encoded protein: CASSLGLFPYEQYF. The full variable domain, with the rest looked up from reference TRBV7-2 and TRBJ2-7, is GAGVSQSPSNKVTEKGKDVELRCDPISGHTALYWYRQSLGQGLEFLIYFQGNSAPDKSGLPSDRFSAERTGGSVSTLTIQRTQQEDSAVYLCASSLGLFPYEQYFGPGTRLTVT.

For the CDR3, the DNA is TGTGCCAGCTCACCCCAGCGGGGGGGCGGTGAGACCCAGTACTTC. This gives the protein CASSPQRGGGETQYF. The gene calls are TRBV18 and TRBJ2-5, with TRBD2 matching over 10 bases. The CDR3 extends over 15 amino acids. Germline values: CDR1 KGHSH, CDR2 LQKENI. After removal of 3 bases from V and 5 bases from J, the junction contained 6 bases not matched to a gene. The full variable domain, with the rest looked up from reference TRBV18 and TRBJ2-5, is NAGVMQNPRHLVRRRGQEARLRCSPMKGHSHVYWYRQLPEEGLKFMVYLQKENIIDESGMPKERFSAEFPKEGPSILRIQQVVRGDSAAYFCASSPQRGGGETQYFGPGTRLLVL.

The rearrangement uses TRBV27 and TRBJ2-7; 8 bases agree with TRBD2. The CDR3 covers 14 residues. Germline loops: CDR1 MNHEY, CDR2 SMNVEV (reference sequence). The V and J ends lost 4 bases and 3 bases, in that order; junction bases with no gene match: 5. The CDR3 sequence: CASSSAGAVYEQYF. CDR3 coding DNA: TGTGCCAGCAGTTCAGCGGGGGCCGTCTACGAGCAGTACTTC.

The chain combines TRBV18 with TRBJ2-7, with 7 nucleotides matching TRBD1. CDR3 length: 16 residues. The J segment lost 5 bases and the V segment lost 6 bases, leaving 16 bases of the junction unmatched. Germline V lookup: CDR1 KGHSH, CDR2 LQKENI. CDR3 nucleotide sequence: TGTGCCAGCTCCCCAGCAGGGACAGCAGAGGTAGACGAGCAGTACTTC. Translated, it gives CASSPAGTAEVDEQYF. The full variable domain, in which reference TRBV18 and TRBJ2-7 provide the parts outside the CDR3, is NAGVMQNPRHLVRRRGQEARLRCSPMKGHSHVYWYRQLPEEGLKFMVYLQKENIIDESGMPKERFSAEFPKEGPSILRIQQVVRGDSAAYFCASSPAGTAEVDEQYFGPGTRLTVT.

The chain joins TRBV19 to TRBJ2-1; 14 bases agree with TRBD2. The V segment lost 3 bases and the J segment 6 bases; nucleotides outside the gene matches: 1. Germline V gene lookup returns CDR1 LNHDA and CDR2 SQIVND (reference sequence). The CDR3 totals 15 residues. DNA of the CDR3: TGTGCCAGTAGTATGACTAGCGGGGGGGTCAATGAGCAGTTCTTC. Its protein is CASSMTSGGVNEQFF.

The chain has TRBV7-8 and TRBJ2-6; D is uncertain. The CDR3 runs to 15 residues. V gave up 1 base and J gave up 3 bases, with 7 bases separating them. The germline V gene encodes CDR1 SGHVS and CDR2 FQNEAQ. This CDR3 reads CASSLVGLGANVLTF. CDR3 DNA sequence: TGTGCCAGCAGCTTAGTAGGGCTTGGGGCCAACGTCCTGACTTTC.

This clone was recorded many times. The J gene is TRBJ2-6, the V gene TRBV9; no firm D call. Trimming cost V 3 bases and J 2 bases, with 12 bases left between them. Germline V gene lookup returns CDR1 SGDLS and CDR2 YYNGEE. This CDR3 region has 16 residues. The CDR3 loop is CASSAPLSTGANVLTF. CDR3 DNA: TGTGCCAGCAGCGCCCCTCTCTCAACTGGGGCCAACGTCCTGACTTTC.

V gene TRBV5-1 combines with J gene TRBJ1-1; 7 bases are a match to TRBD1. The CDR3 contains 16 residues. Per germline, CDR1 SGHRS and CDR2 YFSETQ. J lost 1 base, V lost 0 bases, and 6 bases had no gene match. The CDR3 sequence: CASSLGRGTANTEAFF. The DNA of the CDR3 is TGCGCCAGCAGCTTGGGCCGGGGGACAGCGAACACTGAAGCTTTCTTT.

The V call is TRBV12-5, the J call TRBJ2-2; D call uncertain. Germline V CDR1 and CDR2: LGHNT, FRNRAP. The CDR3 is 16 residues long. With 0 bases removed from V and 2 bases from J, the gap between germline ends came to 10 bases. The CDR3 DNA reads as TGTGCTAGTGGTTTGGTAACCCTGGGCAACACCGGGGAGCTGTTTTTT. This sequence encodes CASGLVTLGNTGELFF.

The CDR3 bases are TGTGCCAGCAGCGCAAGCAGGGAGAGCACAGATACGCAGTATTTT. Translation: CASSASRESTDTQYF. The V call is TRBV7-9, the J call TRBJ2-3; D assignment may be TRBD1 or TRBD2 (5 bases each). CDR3 size: 15 residues. The V gene's germline CDR1 is SEHNR and CDR2 FQNEAQ (reference sequence). V lost 5 bases and J lost 0, with 12 bases in between.

V and J are TRBV6-5 and TRBJ1-5, with TRBD1 identical over 9 bases. This CDR3 contains 15 residues. J gave up 2 bases and V 5 bases, and 4 bases lay outside the gene matches. Germline CDR1 is MNHEY and CDR2 is SVGAGI. CDR3 sequence (DNA): TGTGCCAGCAGTAGCCGGACAGGGGGCAATCAGCCCCAGCATTTT. Encoded protein: CASSSRTGGNQPQHF.

V usage is TRBV7-6 and J usage is TRBJ2-3, with 7 nucleotides matching TRBD1. Germline CDR1 is SGHVS and CDR2 is FNYEAQ. Trimming at V came to 5 bases and at J to 2 bases, leaving 7 bases not matched to a gene. The CDR3 spans 15 residues. The CDR3 nucleotides read TGTGCCAGCAGCCATCGGACAGGCTCCACAGATACGCAGTATTTT. Residues: CASSHRTGSTDTQYF.